What follows describes a single T cell receptor beta chain. Its antigen is not identified. CDR3 length equals 14 residues. The germline V and J ends were trimmed by 0 bases and 4 bases, with 9 bases remaining between them. Germline loops: CDR1 ENHRY, CDR2 SYGVKD. This record belongs to a study of T cell responses to AZD1222 COVID-19 vaccine. Second-dose schedules of about 4 or about 12 weeks were combined. The assay was immunoSEQ multiplex PCR, and TCRdb's table has in-frame clones only and misses some. The sample lists under 170,000 clones; 75% to 95% were seen once. Study conclusions and caveats: Only a handful of people who got AZD1222 tested seropositive at baseline. Targeting of unmutated variant regions was reportedly seen in nearly half of spike-specific TCRs. Elevations in Spike-specific TCR breadth and depth followed administration of two AZD1222 doses.

The source material was peripheral blood, sampled 28 days after the second AZD1222 dose. This clonotype was sampled from an adult who received the AZD1222 COVID-19 vaccine. The rearrangement joins TRBV10-3 to TRBJ2-5; D ambiguous. In DNA form, the CDR3 reads TGTGCCATCAGTGAGTCGGCAGCAGGAGAGACCCAGTACTTC. It encodes CAISESAAGETQYF.